The source of this T cell receptor beta chain is a study of T cells expressing NK-cell markers. Study outcomes and limitations: About 1.0-8% of CD8+ T cells in 6 or 7 donors belonged to dominant NKG2C+ clonotypes. Specificity for HCMV among expanded NKG2C+ T cell clones was not established. Dominance of the CD3+CD56-NKG2C+ fraction by these clonotypes also held in a handful of donors.

Regarding this clonotype: Its antigen is still unknown.

Scientists made TCR beta cDNA using 5'RACE template switching with UMIs. TCRdb re-called the 5' RACE reads, yielding one record per CDR3 amino acid sequence without DNA. The specimen's table records 300,000 to 450,000 distinct CDR3 sequences. CDR1 is SGHVS and CDR2 is FNYEAQ in the germline V gene. The CDR3 spans 15 residues. The source of this sequence is a man aged 18 to 69 in good health. Sequenced sample: blood T cells: a sorted CD56 or NKG2C T cell subset, CD4+ or CD8+ T cells, or bulk PBMC T cells (not recorded which). J is TRBJ2-3 and V is TRBV7-6; TCRdb indicates TRBD2, and absent DNA this call remains unverified. CDR3 protein: CASSLGGLTTDTQYF.